This T cell receptor (beta chain) appears in the sequencing data of a study of blood T cells in healthy people across ages. Overall study results and limits: Diversity estimates from one million T cells were considered underestimates.

Trimming cost V 5 bases and J 7 bases; bases outside gene matches: 6. CDR1 is WNHNN and CDR2 is SYGVQD in the germline V gene (reference sequence). This CDR3 comprises 14 residues. Comments on this clonotype: As yet, its antigen is unknown.

Combining a sample-barcoded 5' primer with a J-beta primer mix, a second PCR ran for about 6 to 12 cycles. Via MiXCR, TCRdb re-called the 5' RACE reads, giving one row per CDR3 protein. The sample includes 1,100,000 or so distinct CDR3 sequences, around 45% of them seen just once. The origin of this receptor is a woman aged 55-75 years in good health. Sequencing input: blood. The rearrangement uses TRBV10-1 and TRBJ2-1; 9 positions match TRBD2. Here the CDR3 reads CASSWSSGKNEQFF. The CDR3 nucleotides read TGCGCCAGCAGTTGGTCTAGCGGGAAAAATGAGCAGTTCTTC.